This record covers a single TCR gamma chain. The antigen is undetermined. The sorted cells were CD3+ Vdelta1+ Vdelta2- thymocytes from alphabeta-depleted thymus. RNA was extracted from the cells and then reverse transcribed. The CDR3 regions were amplified by multiplex PCR from V-gene primers to a constant-region primer. TCRdb re-called the multiplex PCR reads through CATT. The table lists more than 35,000 gamma-chain clones, 20% to 25% of them singletons. These data originate in a study of Vδ1+ human thymocytes. Regarding the study as a whole: Despite high sort purity, roughly a fifth of thymic T cell receptor delta sequences were Vdelta2. In the thymus, TRG and TRD repertoires looked highly polyclonal with Gaussian CDR3 lengths.

The CDR3 length is 13 residues. Trimming removed 4 bases from V and 2 bases from J; junction bases left unmatched: 5. Germline CDR1 and CDR2: GITISATS and ISYDGTV (reference sequence). V usage is TRGV9 and J usage is TRGJ1 or TRGJ2. The clonotype originates from a girl under three years old who had congenital heart surgery. Input material: Vdelta1+ gamma-delta thymocytes from the thymus. This sample's subset: FACS-sorted CD3+ TCRalphabeta- TCRVdelta1+ TCRVdelta2- thymocytes. Written as DNA, the CDR3 is TGTGCCTTGTGGGACCCAGATTATTATAAGAAACTCTTT. Translated: CALWDPDYYKKLF.